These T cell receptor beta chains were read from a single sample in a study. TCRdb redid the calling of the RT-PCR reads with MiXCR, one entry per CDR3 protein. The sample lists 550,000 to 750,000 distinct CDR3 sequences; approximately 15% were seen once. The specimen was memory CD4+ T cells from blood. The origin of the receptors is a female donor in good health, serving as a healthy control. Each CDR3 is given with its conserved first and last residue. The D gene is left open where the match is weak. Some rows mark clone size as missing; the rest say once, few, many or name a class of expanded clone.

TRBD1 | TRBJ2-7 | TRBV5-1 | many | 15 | CASSAGQGSSYEQYF | TGCGCCAGCAGCGCGGGACAGGGGAGCTCCTACGAGCAGTACTTC
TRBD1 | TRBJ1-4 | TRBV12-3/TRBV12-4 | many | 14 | CASSPGQVNEKLFF | TGTGCCAGCAGTCCGGGACAGGTTAATGAAAAACTGTTTTTT
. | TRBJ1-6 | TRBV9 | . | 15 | CASSPPGLLNSPLHF | TGTGCCAGCAGCCCTCCAGGGTTACTCAATTCACCCCTCCACTTT
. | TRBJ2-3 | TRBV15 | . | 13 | CATSAGPGDTQYF | TGTGCCACCAGCGCCGGCCCAGGGGATACGCAGTATTTT
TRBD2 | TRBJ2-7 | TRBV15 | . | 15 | CATSTGLAGAYEQYF | TGTGCCACCAGCACGGGACTAGCGGGGGCCTACGAGCAGTACTTC
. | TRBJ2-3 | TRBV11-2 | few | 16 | CASSRRQISDTDTQYF | TGTGCCAGCAGCCGTAGACAGATCTCAGACACAGATACGCAGTATTTT
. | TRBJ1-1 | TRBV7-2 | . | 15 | CASSLRRLGNTEAFF | TGTGCCAGCAGCTTAAGACGCTTGGGGAACACTGAAGCTTTCTTT
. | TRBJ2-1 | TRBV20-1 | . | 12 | CSARVRNNEQFF | TGCAGTGCTAGAGTCCGGAACAATGAGCAGTTCTTC
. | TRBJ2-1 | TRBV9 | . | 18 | CASSVGGRGSSSYNEQFF | TGTGCCAGCAGCGTAGGGGGTAGGGGCTCGAGCTCCTACAATGAGCAGTTCTTC
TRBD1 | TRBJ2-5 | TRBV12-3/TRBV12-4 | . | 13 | CASSFGDREGQYF | TGTGCCAGCAGTTTCGGGGACAGGGAGGGTCAGTACTTC
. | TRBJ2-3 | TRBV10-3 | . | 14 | CAIVPDQLADTQYF | TGTGCCATCGTTCCGGACCAGCTCGCAGATACGCAGTATTTT
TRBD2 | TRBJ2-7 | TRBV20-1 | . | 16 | CSATPLGAGGPGEQYF | TGCAGTGCTACCCCTCTCGGGGCGGGAGGGCCCGGCGAGCAGTACTTC